This TCR beta chain originates from a study of blood T cells in healthy people across ages. The V gene's germline CDR1 is MGHRA and CDR2 YSYEKL. V dropped 1 base and J dropped 0; count of bases not matched to a gene: 5. The CDR3 is 16 amino acids. The second PCR ran about 6 to 11 cycles with a sample-barcoded 5' primer and J-beta primers. From the 5' RACE reads, TCRdb called clonotypes with MiXCR, one entry per CDR3 protein. The sample has fewer than 750,000 distinct CDR3 sequences; roughly 48% are singletons. The chain recombines TRBV4-1 with TRBJ2-7, with TRBD2 matching over 8 bases. Sequencing input: blood. The source of this sequence is a man older than 75 in good health. CDR3 sequence reads: CASSQAVAGYSYEQYF. The CDR3 DNA sequence: TGCGCCAGCAGCCAAGCGGTAGCGGGGTACTCCTACGAGCAGTACTTC.